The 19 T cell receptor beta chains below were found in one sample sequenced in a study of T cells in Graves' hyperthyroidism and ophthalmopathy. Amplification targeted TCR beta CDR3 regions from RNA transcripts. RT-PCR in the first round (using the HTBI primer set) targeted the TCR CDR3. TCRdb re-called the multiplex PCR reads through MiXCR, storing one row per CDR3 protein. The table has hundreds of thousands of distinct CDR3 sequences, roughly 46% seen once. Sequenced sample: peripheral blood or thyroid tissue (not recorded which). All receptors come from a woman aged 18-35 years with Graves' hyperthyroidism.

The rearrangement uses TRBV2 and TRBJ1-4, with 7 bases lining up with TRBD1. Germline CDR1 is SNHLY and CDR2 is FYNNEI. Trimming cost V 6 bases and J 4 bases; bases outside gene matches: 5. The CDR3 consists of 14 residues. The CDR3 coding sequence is TGTGCCAGCAGACGGACAGGCTATAATGAAAAACTGTTTTTT. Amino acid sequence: CASRRTGYNEKLFF. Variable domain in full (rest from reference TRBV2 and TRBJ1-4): EPEVTQTPSHQVTQMGQEVILRCVPISNHLYFYWYRQILGQKVEFLVSFYNNEISEKSEIFDDQFSVERPDGSNFTLKIRSTKLEDSAMYFCASRRTGYNEKLFFGSGTQLSVL.

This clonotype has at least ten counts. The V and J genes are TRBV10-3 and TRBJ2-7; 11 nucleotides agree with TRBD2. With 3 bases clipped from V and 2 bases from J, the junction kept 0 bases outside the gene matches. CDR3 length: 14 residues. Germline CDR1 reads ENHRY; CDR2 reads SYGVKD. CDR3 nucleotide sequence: TGTGCCATCAGTGATAGCGGGAGGGCCTACGAGCAGTACTTC. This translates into CAISDSGRAYEQYF.

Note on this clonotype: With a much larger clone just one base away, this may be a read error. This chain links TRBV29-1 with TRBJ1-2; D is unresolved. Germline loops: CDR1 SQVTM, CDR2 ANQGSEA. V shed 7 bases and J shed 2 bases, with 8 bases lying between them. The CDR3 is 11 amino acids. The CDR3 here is CSAPENYGYTF. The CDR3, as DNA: TGCAGCGCCCCAGAGAACTATGGCTACACCTTC.

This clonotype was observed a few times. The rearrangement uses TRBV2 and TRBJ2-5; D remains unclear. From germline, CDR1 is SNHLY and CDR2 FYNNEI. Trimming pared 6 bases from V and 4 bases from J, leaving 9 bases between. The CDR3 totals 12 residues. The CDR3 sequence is CASSQVVETQYF. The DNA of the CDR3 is TGTGCCAGCAGCCAGGTGGTAGAGACCCAGTACTTC.

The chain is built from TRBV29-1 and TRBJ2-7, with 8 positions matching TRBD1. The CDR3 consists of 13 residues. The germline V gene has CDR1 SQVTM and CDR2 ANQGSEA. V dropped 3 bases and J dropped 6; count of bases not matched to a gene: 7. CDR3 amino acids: CSVDGQGDAEQYF. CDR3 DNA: TGCAGCGTTGATGGACAGGGAGACGCCGAGCAGTACTTC.

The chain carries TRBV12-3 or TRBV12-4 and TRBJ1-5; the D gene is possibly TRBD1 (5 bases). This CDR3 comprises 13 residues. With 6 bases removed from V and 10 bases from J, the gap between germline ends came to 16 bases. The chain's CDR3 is CASRRDAGQPQHF. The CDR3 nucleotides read TGTGCCAGCAGGCGGGACGCAGGGCAACCCCAGCATTTT.

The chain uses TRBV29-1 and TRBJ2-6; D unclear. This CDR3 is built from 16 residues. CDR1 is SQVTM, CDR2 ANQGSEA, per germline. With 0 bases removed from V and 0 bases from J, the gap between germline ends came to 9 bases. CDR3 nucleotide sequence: TGCAGCGTTGAAGATCACGGACGCTCTGGGGCCAACGTCCTGACTTTC. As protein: CSVEDHGRSGANVLTF.

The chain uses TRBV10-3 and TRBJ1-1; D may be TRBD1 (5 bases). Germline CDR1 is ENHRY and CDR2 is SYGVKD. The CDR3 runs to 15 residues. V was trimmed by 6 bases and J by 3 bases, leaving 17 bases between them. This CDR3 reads CAIRTGIRGDTEAFF. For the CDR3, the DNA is TGTGCCATCAGAACGGGGATTAGAGGGGACACTGAAGCTTTCTTT.

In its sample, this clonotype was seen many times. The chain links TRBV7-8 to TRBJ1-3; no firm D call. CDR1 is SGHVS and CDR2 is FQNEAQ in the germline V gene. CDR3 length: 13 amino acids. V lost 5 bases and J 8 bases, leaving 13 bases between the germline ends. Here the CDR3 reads CASSPEWSDTIYF. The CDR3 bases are TGTGCCAGCAGCCCAGAGTGGAGCGACACCATATATTTT.

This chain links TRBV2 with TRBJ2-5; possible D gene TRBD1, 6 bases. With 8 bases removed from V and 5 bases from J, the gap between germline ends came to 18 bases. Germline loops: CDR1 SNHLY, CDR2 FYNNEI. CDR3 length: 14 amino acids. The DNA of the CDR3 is TGTGCCAGCCAAGGGGGTATCAGGCAGGAGACCCAGTACTTC. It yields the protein CASQGGIRQETQYF.

As DNA, the CDR3 is TGTGCCACCAGTGACGTTACAGGGGGTGGTGAAAAACTGTTTTTT. It is translated as CATSDVTGGGEKLFF. The V gene is TRBV24-1, the J gene TRBJ1-4; 8 nucleotides agree with TRBD1. The CDR3 covers 15 residues. V dropped 4 bases and J dropped 7; count of bases not matched to a gene: 7. The germline V gene encodes CDR1 KGHDR and CDR2 SFDVKD.

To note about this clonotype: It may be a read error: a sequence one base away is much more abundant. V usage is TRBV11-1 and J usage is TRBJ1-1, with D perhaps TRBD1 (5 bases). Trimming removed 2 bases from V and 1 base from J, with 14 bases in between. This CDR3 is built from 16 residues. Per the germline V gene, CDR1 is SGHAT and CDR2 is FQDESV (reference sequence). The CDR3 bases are TGTGCCAGCAGCTTACTAGGATGGGGACGGAACACTGAAGCTTTCTTT. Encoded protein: CASSLLGWGRNTEAFF.

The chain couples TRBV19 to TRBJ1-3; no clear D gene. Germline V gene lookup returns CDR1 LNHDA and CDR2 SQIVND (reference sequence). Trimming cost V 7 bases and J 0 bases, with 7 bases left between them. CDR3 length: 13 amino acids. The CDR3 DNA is TGTGCCAGTAAACCTCACTCTGGAAACACCATATATTTT. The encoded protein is CASKPHSGNTIYF.

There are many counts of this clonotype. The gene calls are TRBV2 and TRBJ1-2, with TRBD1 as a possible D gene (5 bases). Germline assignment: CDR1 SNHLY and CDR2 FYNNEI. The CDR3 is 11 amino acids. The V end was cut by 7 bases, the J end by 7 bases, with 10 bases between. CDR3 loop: CASTGGFGYTF. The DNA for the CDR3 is TGTGCCAGCACTGGGGGTTTTGGCTACACCTTC.

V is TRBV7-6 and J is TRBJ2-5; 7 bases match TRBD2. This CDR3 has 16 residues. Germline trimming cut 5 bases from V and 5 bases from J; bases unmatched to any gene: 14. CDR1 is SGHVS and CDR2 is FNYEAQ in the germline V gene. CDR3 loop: CASSSHPRAGVETQYF. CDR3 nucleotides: TGTGCCAGCAGCAGCCACCCCCGGGCGGGAGTCGAGACCCAGTACTTC.

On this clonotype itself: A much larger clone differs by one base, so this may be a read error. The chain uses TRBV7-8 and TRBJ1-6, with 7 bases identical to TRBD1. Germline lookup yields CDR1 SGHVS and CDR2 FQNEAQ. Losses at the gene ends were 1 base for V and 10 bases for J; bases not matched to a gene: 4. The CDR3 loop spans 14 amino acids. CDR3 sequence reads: CASSLDDRDSPLHF. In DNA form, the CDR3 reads TGTGCCAGCAGCTTAGACGACAGGGACTCACCCCTCCACTTT.

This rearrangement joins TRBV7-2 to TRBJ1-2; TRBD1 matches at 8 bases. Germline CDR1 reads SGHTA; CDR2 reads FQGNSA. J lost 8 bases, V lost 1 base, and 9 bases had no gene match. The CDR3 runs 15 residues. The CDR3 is CASSLETGQGFGYTF. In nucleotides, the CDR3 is TGTGCCAGCAGCTTAGAAACCGGACAGGGCTTCGGCTACACCTTC. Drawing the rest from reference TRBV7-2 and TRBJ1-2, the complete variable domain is GAGVSQSPSNKVTEKGKDVELRCDPISGHTALYWYRQSLGQGLEFLIYFQGNSAPDKSGLPSDRFSAERTGGSVSTLTIQRTQQEDSAVYLCASSLETGQGFGYTFGSGTRLTVV.

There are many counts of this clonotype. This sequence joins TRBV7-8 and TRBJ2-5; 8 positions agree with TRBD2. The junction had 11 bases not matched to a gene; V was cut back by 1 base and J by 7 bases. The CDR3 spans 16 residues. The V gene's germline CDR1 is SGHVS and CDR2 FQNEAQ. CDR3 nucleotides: TGTGCCAGCAGCTTAGAGGTAGCGGGATCGCGTCCGACCCAGTACTTC. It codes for CASSLEVAGSRPTQYF.

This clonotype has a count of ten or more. The CDR3 DNA is TGTGCCAGTAGCGGGACCGCGAACACCGGGGAGCTGTTTTTT. Translation gives CASSGTANTGELFF. This sequence joins TRBV6-6 and TRBJ2-2; 8 bases agree with TRBD2. The CDR3 runs to 14 residues. The J segment lost 0 bases and the V segment lost 9 bases, leaving 3 bases of the junction unmatched. The germline V gene has CDR1 MNHNY and CDR2 SVGAGI (reference sequence).